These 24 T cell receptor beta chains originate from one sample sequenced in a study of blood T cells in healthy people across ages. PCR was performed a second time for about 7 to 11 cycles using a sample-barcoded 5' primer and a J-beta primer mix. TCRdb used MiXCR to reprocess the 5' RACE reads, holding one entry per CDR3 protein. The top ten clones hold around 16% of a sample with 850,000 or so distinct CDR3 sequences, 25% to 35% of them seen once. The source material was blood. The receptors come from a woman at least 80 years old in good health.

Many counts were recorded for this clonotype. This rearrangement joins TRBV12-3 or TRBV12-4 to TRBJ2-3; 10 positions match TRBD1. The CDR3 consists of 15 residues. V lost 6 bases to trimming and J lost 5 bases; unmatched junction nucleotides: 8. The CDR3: CASRLPGQGIDTQYF. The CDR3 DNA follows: TGTGCCAGCAGACTGCCGGGACAGGGGATAGATACGCAGTATTTT.

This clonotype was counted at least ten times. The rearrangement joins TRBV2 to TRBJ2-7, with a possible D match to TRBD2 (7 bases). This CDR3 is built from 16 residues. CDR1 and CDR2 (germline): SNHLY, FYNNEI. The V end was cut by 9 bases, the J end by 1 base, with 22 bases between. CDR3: CARVGGPAMISYEQYF. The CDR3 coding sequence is TGTGCCAGAGTGGGGGGGCCCGCTATGATTTCCTACGAGCAGTACTTC.

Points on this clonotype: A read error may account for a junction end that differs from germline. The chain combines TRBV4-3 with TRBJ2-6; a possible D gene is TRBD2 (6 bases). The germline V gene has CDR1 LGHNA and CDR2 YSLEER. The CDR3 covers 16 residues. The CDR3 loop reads CASSQDLGTGANVRTF. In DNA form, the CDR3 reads TGCGCCAGCAGCCAAGATCTAGGGACTGGGGCCAACGTCCGGACTTTC.

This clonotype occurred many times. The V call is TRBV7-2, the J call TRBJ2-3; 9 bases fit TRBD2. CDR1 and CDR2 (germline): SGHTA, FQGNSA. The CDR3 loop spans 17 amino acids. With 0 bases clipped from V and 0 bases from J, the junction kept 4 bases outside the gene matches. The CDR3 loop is CASSLAQRGASTDTQYF. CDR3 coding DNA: TGTGCCAGCAGCTTAGCCCAGCGGGGGGCTAGCACAGATACGCAGTATTTT.

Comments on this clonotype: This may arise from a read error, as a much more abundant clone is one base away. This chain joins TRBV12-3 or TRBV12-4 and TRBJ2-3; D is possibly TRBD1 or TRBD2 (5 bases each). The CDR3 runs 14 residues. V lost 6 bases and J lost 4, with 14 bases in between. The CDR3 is CASSSGVGPDTQYF. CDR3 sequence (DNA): TGTGCCAGCAGCTCCGGGGTGGGGCCAGATACGCAGTATTTT.

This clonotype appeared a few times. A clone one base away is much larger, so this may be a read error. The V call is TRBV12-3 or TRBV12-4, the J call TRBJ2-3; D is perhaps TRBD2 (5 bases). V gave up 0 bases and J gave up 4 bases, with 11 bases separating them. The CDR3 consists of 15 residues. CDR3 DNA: TGTGCCAGCAGTTTAGCGGGGATTAGCGCAGATACGCAGTATTTT. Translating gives CASSLAGISADTQYF.

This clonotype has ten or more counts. As DNA, the CDR3 is TGTGCCAGCAGGACAGGGGGCGGAAGCACTGAAGCTTTCTTT. Its translation is CASRTGGGSTEAFF. The rearrangement joins TRBV6-6 to TRBJ1-1; 10 bases align to TRBD1. The CDR3 consists of 14 residues. Trimming removed 6 bases from V and 4 bases from J; junction bases left unmatched: 5. The germline gives CDR1 MNHNY, CDR2 SVGAGI (reference sequence).

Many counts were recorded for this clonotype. In DNA, the CDR3 is TGTGCCAGCAGCTTAGGGGCGGGGGCCAACAATGAGCAGTTCTTC. This sequence encodes CASSLGAGANNEQFF. The chain recombines TRBV7-9 with TRBJ2-1, with TRBD2 as a possible D gene (7 bases). Trimming took 1 base from V and 5 from J, leaving 12 bases between them. The CDR3 spans 15 residues. The germline CDR1 and CDR2 sequences are SEHNR and FQNEAQ (reference sequence). The full variable domain, rest sourced from reference TRBV7-9 and TRBJ2-1, is DTGVSQNPRHKITKRGQNVTFRCDPISEHNRLYWYRQTLGQGPEFLTYFQNEAQLEKSRLLSDRFSAERPKGSFSTLEIQRTEQGDSAMYLCASSLGAGANNEQFFGPGTRLTVL.

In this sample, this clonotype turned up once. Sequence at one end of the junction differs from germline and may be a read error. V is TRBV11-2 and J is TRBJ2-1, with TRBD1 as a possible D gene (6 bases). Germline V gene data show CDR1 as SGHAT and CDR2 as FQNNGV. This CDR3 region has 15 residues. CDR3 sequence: CVSSPQGVLGDEQFF. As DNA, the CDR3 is TGTGTCAGCAGCCCACAGGGTGTCCTCGGGGATGAGCAGTTCTTC. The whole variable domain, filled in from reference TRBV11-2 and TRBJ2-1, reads EAGVAQSPRYKIIEKRQSVAFWCNPISGHATLYWYQQILGQGPKLLIQFQNNGVVDDSQLPKDRFSAERLKGVDSTLKIQPAKLEDSAVYLCVSSPQGVLGDEQFFGPGTRLTVL.

The CDR3 sequence is CSVRGREAFF. In DNA, the CDR3 is TGCAGCGTGCGAGGCAGAGAAGCTTTCTTT. This chain connects TRBV29-1 to TRBJ1-1; D gene uncertain. Germline-derived CDR1 and CDR2 are SQVTM and ANQGSEA. The CDR3 has 10 amino acids. Trimming removed 6 bases from V and 8 bases from J, with 10 bases in between.

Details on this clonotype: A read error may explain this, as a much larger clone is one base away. This CDR3 is CSANTGANSPLHF. For the CDR3, the DNA is TGCAGTGCTAATACAGGGGCAAATTCACCCCTCCACTTT. The chain employs TRBV20-1 and TRBJ1-6, with 7 nucleotides matching TRBD1. The CDR3 is made up of 13 amino acids. Germline values: CDR1 DFQATT, CDR2 SNEGSKA (reference sequence). The V segment lost 4 bases and the J segment 7 bases; nucleotides outside the gene matches: 4.

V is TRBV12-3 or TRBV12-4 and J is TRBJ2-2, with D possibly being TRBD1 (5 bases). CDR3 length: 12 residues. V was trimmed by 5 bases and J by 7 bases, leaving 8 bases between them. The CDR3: CASSRTIGELFF. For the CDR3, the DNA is TGTGCCAGCAGTCGGACAATCGGGGAGCTGTTTTTT.

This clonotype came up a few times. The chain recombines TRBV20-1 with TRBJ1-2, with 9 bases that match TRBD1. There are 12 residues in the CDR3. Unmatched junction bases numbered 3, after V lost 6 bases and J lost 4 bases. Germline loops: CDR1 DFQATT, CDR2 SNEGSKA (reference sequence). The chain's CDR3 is CSATGGGYGYTF. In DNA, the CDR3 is TGCAGTGCAACAGGGGGCGGCTATGGCTACACCTTC.

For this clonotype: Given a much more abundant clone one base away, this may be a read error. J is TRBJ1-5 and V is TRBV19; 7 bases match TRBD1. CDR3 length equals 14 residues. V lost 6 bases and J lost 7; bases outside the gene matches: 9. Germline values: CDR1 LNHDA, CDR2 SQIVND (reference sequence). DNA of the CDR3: TGTGCCAGTAGGAATACAGGGGAACCGCAGCCCCAGCATTTT. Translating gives CASRNTGEPQPQHF.

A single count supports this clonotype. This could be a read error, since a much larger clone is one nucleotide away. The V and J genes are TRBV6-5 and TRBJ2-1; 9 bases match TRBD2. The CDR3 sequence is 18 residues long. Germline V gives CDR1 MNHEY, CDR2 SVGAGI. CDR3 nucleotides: TGTGCCAGCAGTTACTCAGGGGGGCTAGCGGGGTTCTACGATGAGCAGTTCTTC. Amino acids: CASSYSGGLAGFYDEQFF.

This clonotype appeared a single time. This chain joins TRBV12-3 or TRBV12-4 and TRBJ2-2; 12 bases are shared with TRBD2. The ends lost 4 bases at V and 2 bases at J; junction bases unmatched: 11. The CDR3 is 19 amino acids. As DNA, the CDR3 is TGTGCCAGCAGTTCGAGCCTCGGACTAGCGGGGAGAAACACCGGGGAGCTGTTTTTT. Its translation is CASSSSLGLAGRNTGELFF.

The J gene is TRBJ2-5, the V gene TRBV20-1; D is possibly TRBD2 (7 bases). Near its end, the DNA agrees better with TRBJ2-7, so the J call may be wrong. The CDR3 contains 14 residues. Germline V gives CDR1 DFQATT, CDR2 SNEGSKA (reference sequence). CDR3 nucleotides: TGCAGTGCTAGAGATAGGGGGGGGAAAGTCGAGCAGTACTTC. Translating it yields CSARDRGGKVEQYF.

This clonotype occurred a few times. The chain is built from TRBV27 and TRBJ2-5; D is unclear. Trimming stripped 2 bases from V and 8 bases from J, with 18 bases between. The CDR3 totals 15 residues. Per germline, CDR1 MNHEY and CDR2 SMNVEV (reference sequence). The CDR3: CASSLRLADRFTQYF. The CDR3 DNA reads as TGTGCCAGCAGTTTAAGGTTGGCGGACCGGTTTACCCAGTACTTC.

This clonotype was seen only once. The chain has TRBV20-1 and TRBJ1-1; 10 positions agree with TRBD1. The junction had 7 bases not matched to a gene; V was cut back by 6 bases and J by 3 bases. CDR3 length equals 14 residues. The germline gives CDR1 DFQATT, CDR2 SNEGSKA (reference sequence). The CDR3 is CSARQGAMYTEAFF. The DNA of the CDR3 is TGCAGTGCCAGACAGGGGGCAATGTACACTGAAGCTTTCTTT.

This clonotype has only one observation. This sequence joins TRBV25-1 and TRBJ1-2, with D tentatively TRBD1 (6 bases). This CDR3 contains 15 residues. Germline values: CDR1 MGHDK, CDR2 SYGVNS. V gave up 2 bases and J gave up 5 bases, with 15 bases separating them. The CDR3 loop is CASSEMGGARYGYTF. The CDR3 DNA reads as TGTGCCAGCAGTGAAATGGGGGGGGCGCGTTATGGCTACACCTTC.

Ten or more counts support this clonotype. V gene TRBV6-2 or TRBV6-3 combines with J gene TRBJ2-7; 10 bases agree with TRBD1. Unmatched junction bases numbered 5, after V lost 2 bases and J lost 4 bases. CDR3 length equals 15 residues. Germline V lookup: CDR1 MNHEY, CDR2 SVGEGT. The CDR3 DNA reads TGTGCCAGCAGTTACGATGGGACAGGGGCTTACGAGCAGTACTTC. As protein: CASSYDGTGAYEQYF.

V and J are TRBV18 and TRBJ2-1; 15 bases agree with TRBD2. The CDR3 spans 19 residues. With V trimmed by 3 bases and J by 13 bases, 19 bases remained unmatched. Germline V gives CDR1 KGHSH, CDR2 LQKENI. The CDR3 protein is CASSPKEPGLAGGQETQFF. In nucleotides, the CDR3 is TGTGCCAGCTCACCCAAGGAACCGGGACTAGCGGGGGGACAAGAGACCCAGTTCTTC.

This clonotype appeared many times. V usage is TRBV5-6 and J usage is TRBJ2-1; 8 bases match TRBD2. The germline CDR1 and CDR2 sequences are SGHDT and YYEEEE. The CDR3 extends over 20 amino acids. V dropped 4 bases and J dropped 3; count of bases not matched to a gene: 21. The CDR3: CASSGRAAGGPTTFYNEQFF. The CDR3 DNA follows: TGTGCCAGCAGCGGTCGAGCGGCGGGGGGCCCTACTACCTTCTACAATGAGCAGTTCTTC.

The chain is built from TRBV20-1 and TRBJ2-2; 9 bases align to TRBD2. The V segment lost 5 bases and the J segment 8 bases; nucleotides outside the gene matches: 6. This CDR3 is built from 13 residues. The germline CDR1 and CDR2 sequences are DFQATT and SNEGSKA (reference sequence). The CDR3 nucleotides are TGCAGTGCTTCTCGGACTAGCGCGGGGGAGCTGTTTTTT. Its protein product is CSASRTSAGELFF.